This is a list of T cell receptor beta chains from one sample in a study of memory CD4+ T cells and cytomegalovirus serostatus. The repertoire was sequenced with immunoSEQ multiplex PCR; TCRdb's copy has only in-frame clones and lacks some. The data contain more than 45,000 clones, around four fifths of them singletons. Sample: memory CD4+ T cells from blood. The receptors here all came from an adult in good health and CMV-seropositive. The CDR3 runs from the conserved cysteine through the conserved F or W. A D gene is named only where the DNA matches it firmly. Clone size, where shown, is once, few, many, or a class for clones that have expanded.

j_gene: TRBJ2-7; abundance: -; d_gene: -; v_gene: TRBV7-2; CDR3aa: CASSLNPRSYEQYF; CDR3nt: TGTGCCAGCAGCTTAAATCCAAGGTCCTACGAGCAGTACTTC
j_gene: TRBJ2-5; abundance: -; d_gene: TRBD1; v_gene: TRBV29-1; CDR3aa: CSVRQGEVETQYF; CDR3nt: TGCAGCGTTCGACAGGGAGAGGTGGAGACCCAGTACTTC
j_gene: TRBJ1-2; abundance: -; d_gene: TRBD1; v_gene: TRBV5-3; CDR3aa: CARSLNRGQFGYGYTF; CDR3nt: TGTGCCAGAAGCTTGAACAGGGGACAGTTCGGATATGGCTACACCTTC
j_gene: TRBJ2-6; abundance: -; d_gene: -; v_gene: TRBV19; CDR3aa: CASSEGDTPSGANVLTF; CDR3nt: TGTGCCAGTAGTGAGGGGGACACCCCCTCTGGGGCCAACGTCCTGACTTTC
j_gene: TRBJ2-3; abundance: -; d_gene: -; v_gene: TRBV19; CDR3aa: CASSMGGLESTDTQYF; CDR3nt: TGTGCCAGTAGTATGGGAGGACTCGAGAGCACAGATACGCAGTATTTT
j_gene: TRBJ2-1; abundance: -; d_gene: TRBD2; v_gene: TRBV29-1; CDR3aa: CSVAPLAEINWSSYNEQFF; CDR3nt: TGCAGCGTTGCCCCACTAGCGGAGATAAACTGGAGCTCCTACAATGAGCAGTTCTTC
j_gene: TRBJ2-6; abundance: -; d_gene: -; v_gene: TRBV11-2; CDR3aa: CASSLPGTNSGANVLTF; CDR3nt: TGTGCCAGCAGCTTACCTGGGACAAACTCTGGGGCCAACGTCCTGACTTTC
j_gene: TRBJ2-5; abundance: -; d_gene: -; v_gene: TRBV28; CDR3aa: CAINDWGGRQETQYF; CDR3nt: TGTGCCATCAACGACTGGGGGGGGCGCCAAGAGACCCAGTACTTC
j_gene: TRBJ1-6; abundance: -; d_gene: TRBD1; v_gene: TRBV7-9; CDR3aa: CASTSLGGTGDSPLHF; CDR3nt: TGTGCCAGCACCTCGTTAGGGGGGACAGGGGATTCACCCCTCCACTTT
j_gene: TRBJ2-7; abundance: -; d_gene: TRBD2; v_gene: TRBV27; CDR3aa: CASSSLAGSYEQYF; CDR3nt: TGTGCCAGCAGTTCTCTAGCGGGGTCCTACGAGCAGTACTTC
j_gene: TRBJ1-3; abundance: once; d_gene: -; v_gene: TRBV7-2; CDR3aa: CASSLDFSGNTIYF; CDR3nt: TGTGCCAGCAGCTTAGATTTCTCTGGAAACACCATATATTTT
j_gene: TRBJ2-7; abundance: once; d_gene: -; v_gene: TRBV25-1; CDR3aa: CASSYSREQAYEQYF; CDR3nt: TGTGCCAGCAGTTACTCGAGGGAGCAGGCTTACGAGCAGTACTTC
j_gene: TRBJ2-7; abundance: -; d_gene: -; v_gene: TRBV7-2; CDR3aa: CASSRSQDLEQYF; CDR3nt: TGTGCCAGCAGCAGGTCTCAGGACTTAGAGCAGTACTTC
j_gene: TRBJ2-7; abundance: once; d_gene: -; v_gene: TRBV9; CDR3aa: CASSVDGDRPPYEQYF; CDR3nt: TGTGCCAGCAGCGTAGATGGAGACAGGCCTCCATACGAGCAGTACTTC
j_gene: TRBJ2-7; abundance: -; d_gene: -; v_gene: TRBV28; CDR3aa: CASSRAPDFISYEQYF; CDR3nt: TGTGCCAGCAGCCGAGCCCCAGATTTTATCTCCTACGAGCAGTACTTC
j_gene: TRBJ2-7; abundance: -; d_gene: TRBD2; v_gene: TRBV2; CDR3aa: CASSELGLAARAQYF; CDR3nt: TGTGCCAGCAGTGAACTTGGGCTAGCGGCTAGAGCGCAGTACTTC
j_gene: TRBJ2-7; abundance: -; d_gene: -; v_gene: TRBV6-1; CDR3aa: CASSERGTISQFYEQYF; CDR3nt: TGTGCCAGCAGTGAAAGGGGGACCATCTCTCAATTCTACGAGCAGTACTTC
j_gene: TRBJ2-3; abundance: -; d_gene: -; v_gene: TRBV5-1; CDR3aa: CASSFTGPGGTDTQYF; CDR3nt: TGCGCCAGCAGCTTCACAGGGCCGGGAGGCACAGATACGCAGTATTTT
j_gene: TRBJ1-1; abundance: -; d_gene: -; v_gene: TRBV7-8; CDR3aa: CASSLGYKGTGTEAFF; CDR3nt: TGTGCCAGCAGCTTAGGGTATAAAGGGACGGGCACTGAAGCTTTCTTT
j_gene: TRBJ2-5; abundance: -; d_gene: -; v_gene: TRBV7-2; CDR3aa: CASSLESYQETQYF; CDR3nt: TGTGCCAGCAGCTTAGAGTCGTACCAAGAGACCCAGTACTTC
j_gene: TRBJ2-2; abundance: -; d_gene: TRBD1; v_gene: TRBV11-3; CDR3aa: CASSSGTGYTGELFF; CDR3nt: TGTGCCAGCAGCTCCGGGACAGGTTACACCGGGGAGCTGTTTTTT
j_gene: TRBJ1-2; abundance: -; d_gene: -; v_gene: TRBV7-2; CDR3aa: CASSSRENYGYTF; CDR3nt: TGTGCCAGCAGCTCACGAGAGAACTATGGCTACACCTTC
j_gene: TRBJ1-2; abundance: few; d_gene: TRBD1; v_gene: TRBV28; CDR3aa: CASSGYRGPNYGYTF; CDR3nt: TGTGCCAGCAGTGGGTACAGGGGTCCTAACTATGGCTACACCTTC
j_gene: TRBJ1-5; abundance: few; d_gene: TRBD1; v_gene: TRBV28; CDR3aa: CASRTGGTQPQHF; CDR3nt: TGTGCCAGCAGGACAGGGGGCACTCAGCCCCAGCATTTT
j_gene: TRBJ2-7; abundance: -; d_gene: -; v_gene: TRBV20-1; CDR3aa: CSAQSSYEQYF; CDR3nt: TGCAGTGCCCAGTCCAGCTACGAGCAGTACTTC
j_gene: TRBJ1-4; abundance: -; d_gene: -; v_gene: TRBV29-1; CDR3aa: CSVEASGSEKLFF; CDR3nt: TGCAGCGTTGAGGCGTCGGGGAGTGAAAAACTGTTTTTT
j_gene: TRBJ1-2; abundance: -; d_gene: TRBD1; v_gene: TRBV9; CDR3aa: CASSVPGQDYTF; CDR3nt: TGTGCCAGCAGCGTTCCGGGACAGGACTACACCTTC
j_gene: TRBJ2-3; abundance: -; d_gene: -; v_gene: TRBV7-2; CDR3aa: CASSLAYEGTQYF; CDR3nt: TGTGCCAGCAGCTTAGCCTATGAGGGTACGCAGTATTTT
j_gene: TRBJ2-7; abundance: -; d_gene: -; v_gene: TRBV19; CDR3aa: CASNIQDSSYEQYF; CDR3nt: TGTGCCAGTAATATCCAGGACAGCTCCTACGAGCAGTACTTC
j_gene: TRBJ2-3; abundance: -; d_gene: TRBD2; v_gene: TRBV5-1; CDR3aa: CASSRPLAGVADTQYF; CDR3nt: TGCGCCAGCAGCCGTCCACTAGCGGGGGTGGCAGATACGCAGTATTTT
j_gene: TRBJ2-6; abundance: -; d_gene: -; v_gene: TRBV7-2; CDR3aa: CASSLQAAANVLTF; CDR3nt: TGTGCCAGCAGCTTACAGGCTGCGGCCAACGTCCTGACTTTC